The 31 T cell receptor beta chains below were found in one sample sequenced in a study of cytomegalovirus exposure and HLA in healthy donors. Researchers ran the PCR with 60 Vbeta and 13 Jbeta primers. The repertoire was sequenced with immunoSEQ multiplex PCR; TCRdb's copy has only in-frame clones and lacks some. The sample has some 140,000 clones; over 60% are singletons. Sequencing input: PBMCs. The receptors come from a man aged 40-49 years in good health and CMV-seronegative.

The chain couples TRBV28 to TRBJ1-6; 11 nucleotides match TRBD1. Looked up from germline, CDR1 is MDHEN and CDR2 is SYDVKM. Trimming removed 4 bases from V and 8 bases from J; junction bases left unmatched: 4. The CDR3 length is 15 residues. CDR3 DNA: TGTGCCAGCAGTTCTCCGGGACAGGGGGATTCACCCCTCCACTTT. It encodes CASSSPGQGDSPLHF.

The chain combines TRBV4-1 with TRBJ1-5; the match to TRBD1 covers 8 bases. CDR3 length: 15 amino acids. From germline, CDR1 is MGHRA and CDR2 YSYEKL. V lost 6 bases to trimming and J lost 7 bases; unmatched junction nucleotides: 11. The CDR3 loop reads CASSYGQGGYQPQHF. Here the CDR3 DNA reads TGCGCCAGCAGTTACGGACAGGGAGGGTACCAGCCCCAGCATTTT.

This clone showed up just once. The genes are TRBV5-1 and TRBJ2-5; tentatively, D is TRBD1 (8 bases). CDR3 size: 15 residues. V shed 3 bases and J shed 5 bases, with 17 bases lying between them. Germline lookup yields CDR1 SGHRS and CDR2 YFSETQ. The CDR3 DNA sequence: TGCGCCAGCAGCTCACAGGGGGGGACGGGCGAGACCCAGTACTTC. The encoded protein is CASSSQGGTGETQYF.

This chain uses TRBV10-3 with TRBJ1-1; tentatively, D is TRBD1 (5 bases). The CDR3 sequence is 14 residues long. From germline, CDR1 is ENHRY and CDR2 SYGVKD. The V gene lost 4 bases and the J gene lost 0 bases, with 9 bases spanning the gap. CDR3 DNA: TGTGCCATCAGTGGGAGGGGTATGAACACTGAAGCTTTCTTT. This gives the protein CAISGRGMNTEAFF.

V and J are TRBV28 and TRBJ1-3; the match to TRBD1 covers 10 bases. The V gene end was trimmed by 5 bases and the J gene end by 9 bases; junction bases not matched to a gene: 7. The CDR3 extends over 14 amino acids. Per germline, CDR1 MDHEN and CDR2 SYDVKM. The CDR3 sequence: CASSGGQGFGTIYF. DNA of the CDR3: TGTGCCAGCAGTGGGGGACAGGGGTTCGGCACCATATATTTT.

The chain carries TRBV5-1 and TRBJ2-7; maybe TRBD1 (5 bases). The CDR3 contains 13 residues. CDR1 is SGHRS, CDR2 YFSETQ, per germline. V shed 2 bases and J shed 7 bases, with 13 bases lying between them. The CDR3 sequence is CASSFRQGREQYF. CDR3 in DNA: TGCGCCAGCAGCTTCCGCCAGGGCAGGGAGCAGTACTTC.

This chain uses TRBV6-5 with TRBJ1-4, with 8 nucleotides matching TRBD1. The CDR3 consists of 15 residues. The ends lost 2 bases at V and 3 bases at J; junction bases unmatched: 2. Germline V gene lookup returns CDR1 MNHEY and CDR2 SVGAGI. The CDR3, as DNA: TGTGCCAGCAGTTACCAGGGGGCGTCTAATGAAAAACTGTTTTTT. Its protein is CASSYQGASNEKLFF.

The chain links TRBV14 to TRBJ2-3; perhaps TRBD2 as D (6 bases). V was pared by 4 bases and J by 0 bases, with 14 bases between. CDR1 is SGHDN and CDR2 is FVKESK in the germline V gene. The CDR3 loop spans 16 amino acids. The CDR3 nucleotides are TGTGCCAGCAGCCTACTGTCCGGGGGAAGCACAGATACGCAGTATTTT. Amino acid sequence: CASSLLSGGSTDTQYF.

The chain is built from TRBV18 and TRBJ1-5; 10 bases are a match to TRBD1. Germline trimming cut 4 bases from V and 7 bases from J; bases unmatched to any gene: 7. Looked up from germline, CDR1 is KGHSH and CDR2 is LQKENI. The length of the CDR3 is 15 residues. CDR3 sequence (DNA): TGTGCCAGCTCACAAGGGACAGGGGCGAGACAGCCCCAGCATTTT. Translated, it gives CASSQGTGARQPQHF. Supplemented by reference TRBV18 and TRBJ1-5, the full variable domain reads NAGVMQNPRHLVRRRGQEARLRCSPMKGHSHVYWYRQLPEEGLKFMVYLQKENIIDESGMPKERFSAEFPKEGPSILRIQQVVRGDSAAYFCASSQGTGARQPQHFGDGTRLSIL.

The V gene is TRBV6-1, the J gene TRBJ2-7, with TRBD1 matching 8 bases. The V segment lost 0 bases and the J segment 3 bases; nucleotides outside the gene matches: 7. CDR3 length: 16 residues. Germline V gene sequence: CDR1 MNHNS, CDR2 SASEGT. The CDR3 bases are TGTGCCAGCAGTGAAGCCCGACAGGGGTTTGACTACGAGCAGTACTTC. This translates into CASSEARQGFDYEQYF.

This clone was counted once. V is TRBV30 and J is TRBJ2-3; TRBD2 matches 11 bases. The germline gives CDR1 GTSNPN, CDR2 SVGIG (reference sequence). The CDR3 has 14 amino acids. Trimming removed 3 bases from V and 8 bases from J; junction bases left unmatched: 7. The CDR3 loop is CAWRPSGGRGTQYF. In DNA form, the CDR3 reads TGTGCCTGGAGGCCTAGCGGGGGGCGCGGTACGCAGTATTTT.

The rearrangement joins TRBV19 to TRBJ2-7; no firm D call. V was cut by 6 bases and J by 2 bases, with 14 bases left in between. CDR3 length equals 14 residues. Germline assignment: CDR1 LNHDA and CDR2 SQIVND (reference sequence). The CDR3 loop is CASSRGRGTYEQYF. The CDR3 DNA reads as TGTGCCAGTAGCCGCGGCAGAGGAACCTACGAGCAGTACTTC.

The CDR3 nucleotides are TGCAGCGTTGAAGTTCGGTCGGGAGACACTGAAGCTTTCTTT. It encodes CSVEVRSGDTEAFF. V and J are TRBV29-1 and TRBJ1-1; D remains ambiguous. The CDR3 is made up of 14 amino acids. Trimming left V 1 base short and J 3 bases short, with 12 bases between. The germline V gene encodes CDR1 SQVTM and CDR2 ANQGSEA.

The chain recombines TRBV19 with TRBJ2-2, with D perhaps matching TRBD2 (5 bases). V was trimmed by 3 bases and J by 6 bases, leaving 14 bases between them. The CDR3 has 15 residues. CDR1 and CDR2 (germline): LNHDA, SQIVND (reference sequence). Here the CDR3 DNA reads TGTGCCAGTAGTATGGTCGGCCGGAGGTCCGGGGAGCTGTTTTTT. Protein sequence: CASSMVGRRSGELFF.

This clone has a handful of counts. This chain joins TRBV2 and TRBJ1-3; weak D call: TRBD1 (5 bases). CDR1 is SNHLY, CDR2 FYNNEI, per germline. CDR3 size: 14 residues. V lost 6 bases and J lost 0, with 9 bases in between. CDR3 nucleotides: TGTGCCAGCAGCGCCCAGGGCTCTGGAAACACCATATATTTT. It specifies CASSAQGSGNTIYF. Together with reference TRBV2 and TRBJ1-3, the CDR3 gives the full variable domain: EPEVTQTPSHQVTQMGQEVILRCVPISNHLYFYWYRQILGQKVEFLVSFYNNEISEKSEIFDDQFSVERPDGSNFTLKIRSTKLEDSAMYFCASSAQGSGNTIYFGEGSWLTVV.

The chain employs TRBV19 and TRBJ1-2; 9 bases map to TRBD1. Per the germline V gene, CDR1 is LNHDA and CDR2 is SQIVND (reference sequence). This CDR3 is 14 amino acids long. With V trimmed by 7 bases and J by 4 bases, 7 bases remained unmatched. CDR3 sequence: CASTRTGVGYGYTF. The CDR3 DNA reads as TGTGCCAGTACCCGGACAGGGGTAGGCTATGGCTACACCTTC.

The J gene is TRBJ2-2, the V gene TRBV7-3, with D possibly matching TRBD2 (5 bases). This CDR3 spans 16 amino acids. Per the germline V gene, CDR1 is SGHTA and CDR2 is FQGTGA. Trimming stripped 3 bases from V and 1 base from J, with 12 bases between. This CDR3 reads CASSLGALENTGELFF. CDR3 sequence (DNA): TGTGCCAGCAGCTTGGGAGCGTTGGAGAACACCGGGGAGCTGTTTTTT.

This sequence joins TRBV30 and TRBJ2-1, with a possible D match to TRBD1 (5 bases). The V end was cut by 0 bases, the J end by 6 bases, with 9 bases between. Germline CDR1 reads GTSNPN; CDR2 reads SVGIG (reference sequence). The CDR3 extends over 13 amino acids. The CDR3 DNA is TGTGCCTGGAGTGTAGGTCAGGGCAATGAGCAGTTCTTC. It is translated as CAWSVGQGNEQFF.

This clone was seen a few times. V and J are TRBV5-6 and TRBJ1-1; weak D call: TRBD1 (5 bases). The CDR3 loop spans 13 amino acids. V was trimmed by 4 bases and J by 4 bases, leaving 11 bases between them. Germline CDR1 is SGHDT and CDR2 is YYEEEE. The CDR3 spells CASSLPGGTEAFF. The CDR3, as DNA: TGTGCCAGCAGCCTCCCCGGGGGCACTGAAGCTTTCTTT.

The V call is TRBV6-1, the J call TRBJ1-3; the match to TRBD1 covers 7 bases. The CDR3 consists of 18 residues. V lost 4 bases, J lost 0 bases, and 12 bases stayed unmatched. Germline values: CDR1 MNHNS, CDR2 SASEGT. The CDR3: CASSASSQGTASGNTIYF. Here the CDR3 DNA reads TGTGCCAGCAGTGCCTCAAGCCAAGGGACAGCCTCTGGAAACACCATATATTTT.

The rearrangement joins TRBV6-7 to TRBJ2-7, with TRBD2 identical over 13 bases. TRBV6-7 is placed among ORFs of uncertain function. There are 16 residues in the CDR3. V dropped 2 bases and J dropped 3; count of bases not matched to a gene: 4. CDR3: CASSYRGLAGIYEQYF. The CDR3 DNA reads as TGTGCCAGCAGTTACCGGGGACTAGCGGGAATCTACGAGCAGTACTTC.

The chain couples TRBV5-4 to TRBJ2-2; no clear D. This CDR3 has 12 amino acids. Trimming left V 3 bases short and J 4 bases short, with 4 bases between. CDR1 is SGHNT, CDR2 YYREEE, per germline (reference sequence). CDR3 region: CASSSGTGELFF. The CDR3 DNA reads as TGTGCCAGCAGCTCGGGCACCGGGGAGCTGTTTTTT.

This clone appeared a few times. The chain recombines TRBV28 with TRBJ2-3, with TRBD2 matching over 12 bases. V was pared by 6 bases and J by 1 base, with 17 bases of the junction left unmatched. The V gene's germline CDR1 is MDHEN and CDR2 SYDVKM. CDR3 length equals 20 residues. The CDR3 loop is CASRVHISRLAGARTDTQYF. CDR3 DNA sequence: TGTGCCAGCAGAGTTCACATCTCTCGACTAGCGGGAGCACGCACAGATACGCAGTATTTT.

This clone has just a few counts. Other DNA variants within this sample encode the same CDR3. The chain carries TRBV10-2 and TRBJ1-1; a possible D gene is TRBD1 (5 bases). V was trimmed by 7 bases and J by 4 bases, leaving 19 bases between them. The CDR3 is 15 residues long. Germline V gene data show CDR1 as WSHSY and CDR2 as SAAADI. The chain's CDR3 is CASTPDHTGVTEAFF. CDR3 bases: TGCGCCAGCACGCCGGATCATACGGGGGTCACTGAAGCTTTCTTT.

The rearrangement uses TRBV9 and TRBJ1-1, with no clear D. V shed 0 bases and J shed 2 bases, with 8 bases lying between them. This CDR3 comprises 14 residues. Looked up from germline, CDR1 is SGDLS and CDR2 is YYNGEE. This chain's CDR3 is CASSVGRRNTEAFF. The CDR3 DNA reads TGTGCCAGCAGCGTAGGCAGGCGCAACACTGAAGCTTTCTTT. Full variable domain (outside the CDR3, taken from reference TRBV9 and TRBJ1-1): DSGVTQTPKHLITATGQRVTLRCSPRSGDLSVYWYQQSLDQGLQFLIQYYNGEERAKGNILERFSAQQFPDLHSELNLSSLELGDSALYFCASSVGRRNTEAFFGQGTRLTVV.

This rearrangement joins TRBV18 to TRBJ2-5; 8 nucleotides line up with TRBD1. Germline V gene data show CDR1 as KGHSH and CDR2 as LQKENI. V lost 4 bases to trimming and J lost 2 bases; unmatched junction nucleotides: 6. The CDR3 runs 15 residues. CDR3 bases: TGTGCCAGCTCACTGCACAGGACAGGGCAAGAGACCCAGTACTTC. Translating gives CASSLHRTGQETQYF.

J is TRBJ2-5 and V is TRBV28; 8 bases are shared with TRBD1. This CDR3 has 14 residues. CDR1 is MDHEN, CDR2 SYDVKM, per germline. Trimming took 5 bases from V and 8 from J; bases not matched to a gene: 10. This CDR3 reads CASSTQGTGVTQYF. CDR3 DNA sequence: TGTGCCAGCAGTACTCAAGGGACAGGAGTAACCCAGTACTTC.

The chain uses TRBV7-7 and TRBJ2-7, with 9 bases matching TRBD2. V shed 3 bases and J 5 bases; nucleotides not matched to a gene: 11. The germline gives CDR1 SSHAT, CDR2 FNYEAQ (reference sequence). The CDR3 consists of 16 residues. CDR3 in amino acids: CASSFSGGGAYHEQYF. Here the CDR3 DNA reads TGTGCCAGCAGCTTTTCGGGCGGGGGGGCCTACCACGAGCAGTACTTC.

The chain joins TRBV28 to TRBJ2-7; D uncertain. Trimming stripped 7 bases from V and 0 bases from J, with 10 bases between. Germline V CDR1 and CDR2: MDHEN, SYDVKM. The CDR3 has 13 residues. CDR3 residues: CASKNRFSYEQYF. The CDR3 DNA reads TGTGCCAGCAAGAACAGATTCTCCTACGAGCAGTACTTC. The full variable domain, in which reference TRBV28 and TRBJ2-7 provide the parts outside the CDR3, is DVKVTQSSRYLVKRTGEKVFLECVQDMDHENMFWYRQDPGLGLRLIYFSYDVKMKEKGDIPEGYSVSREKKERFSLILESASTNQTSMYLCASKNRFSYEQYFGPGTRLTVT.

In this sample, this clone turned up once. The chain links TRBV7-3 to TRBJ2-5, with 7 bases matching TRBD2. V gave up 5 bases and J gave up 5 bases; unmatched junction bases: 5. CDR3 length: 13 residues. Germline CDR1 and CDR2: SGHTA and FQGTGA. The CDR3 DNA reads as TGTGCCAGCAGCCCCAGCGGGGTGGAGACCCAGTACTTC. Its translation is CASSPSGVETQYF.

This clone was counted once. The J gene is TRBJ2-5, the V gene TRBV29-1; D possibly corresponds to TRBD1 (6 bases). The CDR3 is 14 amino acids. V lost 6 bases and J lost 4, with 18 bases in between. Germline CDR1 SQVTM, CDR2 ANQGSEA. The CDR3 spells CSVIQGSFRETQYF. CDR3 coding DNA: TGCAGCGTAATACAGGGATCCTTCCGAGAGACCCAGTACTTC.